A single sample is the source of the 30 T cell receptor beta chains below, sequenced in a study of tumor-infiltrating lymphocytes in glioblastoma multiforme. TCRB libraries came from RNA via three nested multiplex PCR rounds. TCRdb re-derived calls from the multiplex PCR reads in MiXCR, one entry per CDR3 protein. The sample lists nearly 20,000 distinct CDR3 sequences, about 70% occurring once. Sequenced: peripheral blood. The receptor source for this set is a male donor with glioblastoma.

This clonotype was seen a handful of times. The rearrangement links TRBV11-3 to TRBJ2-7; D assignment may be TRBD1 or TRBD2 (5 bases each). This CDR3 is built from 13 residues. The V end lost 3 bases, the J end lost 0 bases, and 6 bases lay between the germline ends. Looked up from germline, CDR1 is SGHNT and CDR2 is YENEEA. CDR3 nucleotides: TGTGCCAGCAGCTTTGGGACCTCCTACGAGCAGTACTTC. It translates to CASSFGTSYEQYF. The whole variable domain, remainder taken from reference TRBV11-3 and TRBJ2-7, is EAGVVQSPRYKIIEKKQPVAFWCNPISGHNTLYWYLQNLGQGPELLIRYENEEAVDDSQLPKDRFSAERLKGVDSTLKIQPAELGDSAVYLCASSFGTSYEQYFGPGTRLTVT.

This clonotype was recorded only once. This clone may be a read error of a much larger clone one base away. The chain combines TRBV12-3 or TRBV12-4 with TRBJ2-7, with 8 bases matching TRBD1. The V and J ends lost 6 bases and 2 bases, in that order; junction bases with no gene match: 6. CDR3 length: 14 amino acids. As DNA, the CDR3 is TGTGCCAGCAGCAGGACAGGGAGAACCTACGAGCAGTACTTC. Amino acids: CASSRTGRTYEQYF.

A remark on this clonotype: This may arise from a read error, as a much more abundant clone is one base away. The rearrangement links TRBV30 to TRBJ2-7; D gene uncertain. This CDR3 comprises 12 residues. Deletions cut 0 bases from V and 6 bases from J, with 9 bases between. CDR1 is GTSNPN and CDR2 is SVGIG in the germline V gene (reference sequence). In DNA form, the CDR3 reads TGTGCCTGGAGTGTGTCTTTCTGCGAGCAGTACTTC. Its translation: CAWSVSFCEQYF.

The rearrangement joins TRBV28 to TRBJ1-2; possibly TRBD1 for D (6 bases). Germline CDR1 is MDHEN and CDR2 is SYDVKM. With 4 bases removed from V and 4 bases from J, the gap between germline ends came to 10 bases. The CDR3 contains 13 residues. The CDR3: CASSSGQRYGYTF. Here the CDR3 DNA reads TGTGCCAGCAGTTCCGGACAGCGCTATGGCTACACCTTC.

In DNA form, the CDR3 reads TGTGCCAGCAACCAGACTGTTGCTAACTATGGCTACACCTTC. Its translation: CASNQTVANYGYTF. The chain carries TRBV5-4 and TRBJ1-2; no clear D gene. V shed 6 bases and J shed 0 bases, with 12 bases lying between them. The CDR3 has 14 residues. Germline V gives CDR1 SGHNT, CDR2 YYREEE (reference sequence).

Details on this clonotype: A single base separates this from a much larger clone, so it may be a read error. The V and J genes are TRBV28 and TRBJ2-1, with 7 positions matching TRBD1. This CDR3 region has 16 residues. In germline, CDR1 is MDHEN, CDR2 SYDVKM. The DNA of the CDR3 is TGTGCCAGCAGTTTACAAGCCCAAACAGGGGTCGATGAGCGGTTCTTC. It is translated as CASSLQAQTGVDERFF. Based on the CDR3 plus reference TRBV28 and TRBJ2-1, the full variable domain is DVKVTQSSRYLVKRTGEKVFLECVQDMDHENMFWYRQDPGLGLRLIYFSYDVKMKEKGDIPEGYSVSREKKERFSLILESASTNQTSMYLCASSLQAQTGVDERFFGPGTRLTVL.

This clonotype was detected only once. A much larger clonotype is one base distant, so this may be a read error. The chain recombines TRBV29-1 with TRBJ2-4; unclear D gene. Trimming pared 0 bases from V and 8 bases from J, leaving 20 bases between. The CDR3 length is 16 residues. The germline gives CDR1 SQVTM, CDR2 ANQGSEA. In DNA, the CDR3 is TGCAGCGTTGAAGAGCCATGGGGTTTGGGTCCTGACATTCAGTACTTC. It specifies CSVEEPWGLGPDIQYF.

Only one count was recorded for this clonotype. The junction departs from germline at one end; a sequencing error may be responsible. The rearrangement joins TRBV5-8 to TRBJ2-5, with 9 bases identical to TRBD1. The V gene's germline CDR1 is SGHTS and CDR2 YDEGEE. This CDR3 is built from 16 residues. CDR3 in amino acids: CASSTVTGGPGETQYF. In DNA, the CDR3 is TGTGCCAGCAGCACCGTGACAGGGGGTCCAGGAGAGACTCAGTACTTC.

V gene TRBV29-1 combines with J gene TRBJ2-2; no firm D call. The CDR3 is 15 amino acids. Germline assignment: CDR1 SQVTM and CDR2 ANQGSEA. V dropped 5 bases and J dropped 0 bases, with 13 bases sitting between them. CDR3 in amino acids: CSVINGLTNTGELFF. The DNA for the CDR3 is TGCAGCGTTATTAACGGCCTGACGAACACCGGGGAGCTGTTTTTT.

Comments on this clonotype: Because it lacks the conserved phenylalanine or tryptophan at the end, this CDR3 is likely a read error. It is unclear where the CDR3 begins or ends on the DNA, so no DNA is shown, and the CDR3 is as TCRdb lists it. This chain uses TRBV11-2 with TRBJ1-1. CDR1 is SGHAT, CDR2 FQNNGV, per germline. The CDR3 length equals 14 residues, ends included. CDR3 amino acids: CASSVSLRDTEAFL.

About this clonotype itself: A junction boundary mismatches the germline segment, possibly from a read error. The chain recombines TRBV4-3 with TRBJ2-4; D is unclear. Germline CDR1 reads LGHNA; CDR2 reads YSLEER. This CDR3 is 14 amino acids long. DNA of the CDR3: TGCGTCAGCAGCCTAGAAATGGCGGCTAACATTCAGTACTTC. Protein sequence: CVSSLEMAANIQYF.

CDR3 bases: TGTGCCAGCAACCCCAATGGGGCTTTAGTGGGGGAGCAGTACTTC. Its protein is CASNPNGALVGEQYF. The chain employs TRBV11-2 and TRBJ2-7; tentatively, D is TRBD1 (5 bases). Germline CDR1 and CDR2: SGHAT and FQNNGV. Trimming stripped 7 bases from V and 7 bases from J, with 23 bases between. This CDR3 contains 15 residues.

This clonotype showed up just a few times. The genes are TRBV20-1 and TRBJ2-1; a weak D match, TRBD2 (5 bases). The CDR3 runs to 11 residues. Looked up from germline, CDR1 is DFQATT and CDR2 is SNEGSKA (reference sequence). The germline V and J ends were trimmed by 2 bases and 8 bases, with 7 bases remaining between them. CDR3 sequence reads: CSARLADEQFF. As DNA, the CDR3 is TGCAGTGCTAGACTAGCCGATGAGCAGTTCTTC.

Of note for this clonotype: A much larger clone differs by one base, so this may be a read error. The conserved final phenylalanine or tryptophan is absent from the CDR3, which likely points to a read error. CDR3 DNA: TGCAGTGCTAGAGATCTAGCGGGAAGAGGGAATGAGCAGTTCCTC. It is translated as CSARDLAGRGNEQFL. The chain joins TRBV20-1 to TRBJ2-1; TRBD2 matches at 9 bases. V lost 0 bases to trimming and J lost 7 bases; unmatched junction nucleotides: 7. The CDR3 has 15 amino acids. In germline, CDR1 is DFQATT, CDR2 SNEGSKA (reference sequence).

With regard to this clonotype: One end of the junction is discordant with germline, which a read error may explain. The rearrangement uses TRBV7-3 and TRBJ2-1; no reliable D call. Germline-derived CDR1 and CDR2 are SGHTA and FQGTGA. The CDR3 loop spans 15 amino acids. CDR3 sequence (DNA): TGTGCCAGCACCTCGTCATCGAACTCCTGCAATGAGCAGTTCTTC. Amino acid sequence: CASTSSSNSCNEQFF.

About this clonotype: The germline gene is not matched at one end of the junction; a read error may be the cause. The V gene is TRBV29-1, the J gene TRBJ1-4; TRBD1 might be the D (5 bases). Germline lookup yields CDR1 SQVTM and CDR2 ANQGSEA. CDR3 size: 14 residues. The CDR3 is CSVGIVGTNEKLFF. Written as DNA, the CDR3 is TGCAGCGTTGGGATAGTGGGGACTAATGAAAAACTCTTTTTT.

In regard to this clonotype: A junction boundary mismatches the germline segment, possibly from a read error. The genes are TRBV27 and TRBJ1-6, with 8 bases identical to TRBD1. CDR3 length: 17 residues. CDR1 and CDR2 (germline): MNHEY, SMNVEV (reference sequence). CDR3 protein: CANSILRGRTYNSPLHF. The CDR3 DNA sequence: TGTGCCAACAGTATTCTCAGGGGGCGCACCTATAATTCACCCCTCCACTTT.

The sample holds a few counts of this clonotype. The chain employs TRBV12-3 or TRBV12-4 and TRBJ2-5; possibly TRBD1 or TRBD2 for D (5 bases each). Trimming took 3 bases from V and 1 from J, leaving 9 bases between them. The CDR3 consists of 14 residues. CDR3 coding DNA: TGTGCCAGCAGTTTCCCAGGGACCCAAGAGACCCAGTACTTC. Its protein product is CASSFPGTQETQYF.

In the case of this clonotype: The CDR3 ends on some other residue instead of the conserved phenylalanine or tryptophan, so this is likely a read error. No DNA is shown, since the ends of the CDR3 on it are uncertain; the CDR3 is the one TCRdb lists. V and J are TRBV11-2 and TRBJ2-2; the table calls TRBD1, which could not be checked here. The CDR3 is 15 amino acids long, termini counted. The V gene's germline CDR1 is SGHAT and CDR2 FQNNGV. The CDR3 is CASGEYRGPTGELFS.

To note about this clonotype: This may be a read error: a much more frequent sequence differs by one nucleotide. V and J are TRBV5-1 and TRBJ1-2, with TRBD1 identical over 8 bases. Germline V gene sequence: CDR1 SGHRS, CDR2 YFSETQ. The junction had 4 bases not matched to a gene; V was cut back by 5 bases and J by 7 bases. This CDR3 has 12 residues. The CDR3 loop is CASRQGDCGYTF. CDR3 nucleotides: TGCGCCAGCAGACAGGGGGACTGTGGCTACACCTTC.

The rearrangement links TRBV29-1 to TRBJ2-2; TRBD1 might be the D (6 bases). The V gene lost 8 bases and the J gene lost 0 bases, with 16 bases spanning the gap. This CDR3 is built from 15 residues. The germline V gene encodes CDR1 SQVTM and CDR2 ANQGSEA. CDR3 DNA sequence: TGCAGCATTCAAACGGGACAACCGAACACCGGGGAGCTGTTTTTT. It is translated as CSIQTGQPNTGELFF.

This clonotype was seen repeatedly, ten times or more. The chain is built from TRBV11-2 and TRBJ1-1; D gene uncertain. The CDR3 extends over 14 amino acids. V lost 1 base and J lost 3, with 9 bases in between. The V gene's germline CDR1 is SGHAT and CDR2 FQNNGV. The chain's CDR3 is CASSLGQLDTEAFF. The CDR3 bases are TGTGCCAGCAGCTTAGGTCAGTTAGACACTGAAGCTTTCTTT.

This chain connects TRBV4-1 to TRBJ2-1; 11 nucleotides line up with TRBD2. CDR3 length: 15 residues. Trimming took 6 bases from V and 5 from J; bases not matched to a gene: 6. Germline V CDR1 and CDR2: MGHRA, YSYEKL. This CDR3 is CASRTLAGDHNEQFF. The CDR3 DNA follows: TGCGCCAGCAGGACACTAGCGGGGGATCACAATGAGCAGTTCTTC.

V and J are TRBV11-2 and TRBJ1-2; no reliable D call. Germline CDR1 and CDR2: SGHAT and FQNNGV. V shed 2 bases and J shed 3 bases, with 7 bases lying between them. The CDR3 has 13 amino acids. This chain's CDR3 is CASSLYSDYGYTF. DNA for the CDR3: TGTGCCAGCAGCTTATACAGCGACTATGGCTACACCTTC.

About this clonotype itself: Since the CDR3 does not end with the conserved phenylalanine or tryptophan, this likely comes from a read error. The chain has TRBV29-1 and TRBJ1-6; 9 bases agree with TRBD1. The V gene end was trimmed by 4 bases and the J gene end by 10 bases; junction bases not matched to a gene: 5. The CDR3 contains 13 residues. The germline gives CDR1 SQVTM, CDR2 ANQGSEA. The CDR3 DNA is TGCAGCGTTGCCAGGGACAGGGAATCACCCCTCCACTCT. Protein product: CSVARDRESPLHS.

This clonotype was found a few times. The chain has TRBV12-3 or TRBV12-4 and TRBJ1-6; D remains unclear. There are 15 residues in the CDR3. The V and J ends lost 3 bases and 7 bases respectively, with 13 bases between them. CDR3 bases: TGTGCCAGCAGTTTGGAGAGCGGCCGGAATTCACCCCTCCACTTT. Its translation: CASSLESGRNSPLHF.

Concerning this clonotype: One end of the junction varies from germline; a read error may be responsible. The chain employs TRBV11-1 and TRBJ2-1; 8 bases are a match to TRBD2. Per the germline V gene, CDR1 is SGHAT and CDR2 is FQDESV (reference sequence). This CDR3 is built from 17 residues. CDR3 coding DNA: TGTGCCAGCAGCTCTGTTGCAGCGAGCGGGAGCTGTAATGAGCAGTTCTTT. Its translation is CASSSVAASGSCNEQFF. Full variable domain (remainder filled in from reference TRBV11-1 and TRBJ2-1): EAEVAQSPRYKITEKSQAVAFWCDPISGHATLYWYRQILGQGPELLVQFQDESVVDDSQLPKDRFSAERLKGVDSTLKIQPAELGDSAMYLCASSSVAASGSCNEQFFGPGTRLTVL.

V and J are TRBV10-1 and TRBJ2-5; 8 nucleotides line up with TRBD1. In germline, CDR1 is WNHNN, CDR2 SYGVQD (reference sequence). This CDR3 has 14 residues. The trim removed 5 bases at V and 1 base at J, leaving 3 bases unmatched. Written as DNA, the CDR3 is TGCGCCAGCAGTTCCGACAGGGGCCAAGAGACCCAGTACTTC. Translated: CASSSDRGQETQYF.

Turning to this clonotype: The junction differs from germline at one of its ends, possibly a read error. The chain joins TRBV20-1 to TRBJ2-7, with 9 bases fitting TRBD2. Germline V gene data show CDR1 as DFQATT and CDR2 as SNEGSKA (reference sequence). The CDR3 length is 17 residues. The CDR3 region is CSATVPSGITGGYEPYF. The CDR3 coding sequence is TGCAGTGCTACGGTCCCTAGCGGGATAACCGGCGGCTACGAGCCGTACTTC.

The chain is built from TRBV6-5 and TRBJ1-6, with a tentative D call TRBD1 (5 bases). The CDR3 is 12 amino acids. CDR1 is MNHEY, CDR2 SVGAGI, per germline. The V end was cut by 8 bases, the J end by 7 bases, with 9 bases between. The CDR3 here is CASGAGNSPLHF. Here the CDR3 DNA reads TGTGCCAGCGGGGCGGGGAATTCACCCCTCCACTTT.